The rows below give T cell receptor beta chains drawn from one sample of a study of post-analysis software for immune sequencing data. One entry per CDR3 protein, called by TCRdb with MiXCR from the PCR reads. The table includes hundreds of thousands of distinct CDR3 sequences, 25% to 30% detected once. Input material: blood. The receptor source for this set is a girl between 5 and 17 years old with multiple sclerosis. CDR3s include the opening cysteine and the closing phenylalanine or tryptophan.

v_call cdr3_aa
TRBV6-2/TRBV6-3 CASTSKRDQYF
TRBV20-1 CSARDLVRSSTDTQYF
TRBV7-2 CASSSIGSLKDEQYF
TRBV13 CASSAIGGQGNSPLHF
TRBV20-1 CSASRGQLNYGYTF
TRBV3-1 CASSQESRGPEQLPNYGYTF
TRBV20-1 CSARWAGRGKETQYF
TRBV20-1 CSATIAMTNEKLFF
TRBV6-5 CASSYHRQGSYEQYF
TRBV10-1 CASSAAGGFETQYF
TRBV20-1 CSARGAAYNEQFF
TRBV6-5 CASSDSLGYEKLFF
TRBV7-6 CASSVASGSYNEQYF
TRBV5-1 CASSFETGGDEQYF
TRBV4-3 CASSQASSGSDNEQFF
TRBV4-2 CASSQAGPNTEAFF
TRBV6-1 CASLAGGSNEQFF
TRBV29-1 CSVAGLAGGFQETQYF
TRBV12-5 CASAQNTEAFF
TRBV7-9 CASSRPNLAGVNETQYF
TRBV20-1 CSAPGVAGADYGYTF
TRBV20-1 CSANLGTSRLEQFF
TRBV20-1 CSAPSRNNNSPLHF
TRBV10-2 CASSESASGKGSYEQYF
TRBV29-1 CSVEGDGGMMGYGKLFF
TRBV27 CASSYRGPGETQYF
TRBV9 CASSWRGRLDSDTQYF
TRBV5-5 CASSYQGDTEAFF
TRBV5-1 CASSLEVFDSNRYTF
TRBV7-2 CATQPEGASRDTQYF
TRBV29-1 CSVEMRAGAFF
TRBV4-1 CASSQGQGETEAFF
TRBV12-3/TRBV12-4 CASSLGRGGRGDTQYF